This T cell receptor beta chain was profiled in a study of T cell repertoires in cytomegalovirus infection. Across the whole study: Both recently identified HLA-C-restricted and well-studied HLA-B-restricted CMV epitopes were used in the study. Evidence of both CMV infection and a matching HLA type came from public TCR beta signatures. Overall study findings and caveats: In two of eight donors, the top clonotype was HLA-C-restricted CMV-specific. Carriers of CMV and the relevant HLA type were discriminated by public TCR beta frequency.

This clonotype was detected only a few times. The target antigen is unknown. TCRdb re-analysed the reads in MiXCR, keeping a single row per CDR3 protein. The table records hundreds of thousands of distinct CDR3 sequences, more than 25% of them present only once. Per germline, CDR1 SGHVS and CDR2 FQNEAQ. Trimming took 3 bases from V and 1 from J, leaving 12 bases between them. This CDR3 region has 15 residues. V is TRBV7-8 and J is TRBJ2-5; D might be TRBD2 (6 bases). The TCR sequence derives from a human donor in good health (CMV status not recorded). Some clones in this sample may be carry-over from other donors' samples. Here the sequenced sample was cultured CD8+ T cells from PBMCs, taken from culture after CMV antigen stimulation. CDR3 sequence: CASSLVGLLQETQYF. DNA of the CDR3: TGTGCCAGCAGCTTGGTGGGACTCCTCCAAGAGACCCAGTACTTC. The full variable domain, in which reference TRBV7-8 and TRBJ2-5 provide the parts outside the CDR3, is GAGVSQSPRYKVAKRGQDVALRCDPISGHVSLFWYQQALGQGPEFLTYFQNEAQLDKSGLPSDRFFAERPEGSVSTLKIQRTQQEDSAVYLCASSLVGLLQETQYFGPGTRLLVL.